Given below is one TCR beta chain in context. This sample stems from a study of blood T cell repertoires in COVID-19. Study-wide context: Whether acute or convalescent, the COVID-19 samples came from the United States, Italy and Spain. PBMCs, B-cell-depleted T cells, or T cells provided the cDNA or gDNA that made up the material.

The germline gives CDR1 KGHSH, CDR2 LQKENI. V was pared by 2 bases and J by 5 bases, with 4 bases between. The CDR3 has 13 residues. In the original analysis: Quantification of nucleated cells was approximated via reference gene primer amplification. The assay was immunoSEQ multiplex PCR, and TCRdb's table has in-frame clones only and misses some. From that table come the V and J calls and clone size; the DNA was used to work out D and trimming. The sample consists of about 210,000 clones, roughly four fifths of them appearing once. This receptor was identified in a woman in her forties with active or convalescent COVID-19. The genes are TRBV18 and TRBJ1-6; D gene ambiguous. The material sequenced was peripheral blood. The CDR3 DNA reads TGTGCCAGCTCACCAATAGATAATTCACCCCTCCACTTT. This codes for CASSPIDNSPLHF.